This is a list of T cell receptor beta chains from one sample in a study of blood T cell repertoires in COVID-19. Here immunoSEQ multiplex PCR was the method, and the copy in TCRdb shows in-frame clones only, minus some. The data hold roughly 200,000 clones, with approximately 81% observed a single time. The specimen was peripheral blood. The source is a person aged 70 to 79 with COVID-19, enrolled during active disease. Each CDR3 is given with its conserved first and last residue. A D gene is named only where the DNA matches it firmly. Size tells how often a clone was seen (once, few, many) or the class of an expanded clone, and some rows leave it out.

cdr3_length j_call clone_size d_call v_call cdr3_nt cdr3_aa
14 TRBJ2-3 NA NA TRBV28 TGTGCCAGCAGTTCCCAAAGGGGGAGTGATACGCAGTATTTT CASSSQRGSDTQYF
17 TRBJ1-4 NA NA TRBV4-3 TGCGCCAGCAGCCAAGAAGTCCGGGGCAGGGGTGGGGAAAAACTGTTTTTT CASSQEVRGRGGEKLFF
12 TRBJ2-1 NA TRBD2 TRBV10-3 TGTGCCAACGGACTAGCGGGTGGTGAGCAGTTCTTC CANGLAGGEQFF
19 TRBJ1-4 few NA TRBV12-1 TGTGCCAGCAGCTTTTTCTGGGGCGCGTTGATCGGTTATAATGAAAAACTGTTTTTT CASSFFWGALIGYNEKLFF
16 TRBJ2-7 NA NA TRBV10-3 TGTGCCATCAGTGAGTATCCCCCGGGAAAGGCCTACGAGCAGTACTTC CAISEYPPGKAYEQYF
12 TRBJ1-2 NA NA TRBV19 TGTGCCAGTAGTTCCCGGGTAGGCGGCTACACCTTC CASSSRVGGYTF
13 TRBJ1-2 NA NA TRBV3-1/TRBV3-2 TGTGCCAGCAGCCAAGAGTCTTGGGCAGGGATCTTCTTC CASSQESWAGIFF
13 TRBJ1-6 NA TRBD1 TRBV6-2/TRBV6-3 TGTGCCAGCAGTTACCTGGGACAGTCCCCCCTCCACTTT CASSYLGQSPLHF
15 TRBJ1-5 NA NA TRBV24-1 TGTGCCACCAGTGGGTGGGACTATAGCAATCAGCCCCAGCATTTT CATSGWDYSNQPQHF
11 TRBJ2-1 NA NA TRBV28 TGTGCCAGTGATGACAGCAATGAGCAGTTCTTC CASDDSNEQFF
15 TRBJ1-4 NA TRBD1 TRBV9 TGTGCCAGCAGCAGAGGACAGGGGTTTAATGAAAAACTGTTTTTT CASSRGQGFNEKLFF
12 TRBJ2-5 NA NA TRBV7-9 TGTGCCAGCAGCCTAGAGATGCGGACCCAGTACTTC CASSLEMRTQYF
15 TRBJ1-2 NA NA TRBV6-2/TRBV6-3 TGTGCCAGCAGTTACTCGAAACAGGGTGGCTATGGCTACACCTTC CASSYSKQGGYGYTF
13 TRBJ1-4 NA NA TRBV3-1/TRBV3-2 TGTGCCAGTACTCGGGGGGATCATGAAAAACTGTTTTTT CASTRGDHEKLFF
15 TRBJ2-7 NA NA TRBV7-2 TGTGCCAGCAGCTTAAAGGGGGGGCCGAACTACGAGCAGTACTTC CASSLKGGPNYEQYF
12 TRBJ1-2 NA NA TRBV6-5 TGTGCCAGCAGCCGTCGGGGGAATGGCTACACCTTC CASSRRGNGYTF
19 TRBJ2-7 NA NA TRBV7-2 TGTGCCAGCACAACCTCAAAACCGGGACACGGGGCGAGATCCTACGAGCAGTACTTC CASTTSKPGHGARSYEQYF
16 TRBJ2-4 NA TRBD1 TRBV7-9 TGTGCCAGCAGCTTAGATGGACAGGGGGCCAAAAACATTCAGTACTTC CASSLDGQGAKNIQYF
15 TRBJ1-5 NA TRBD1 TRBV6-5 TGTGCCAGCAGTTCCGGGACAGGGGAAGATCAGCCCCAGCATTTT CASSSGTGEDQPQHF
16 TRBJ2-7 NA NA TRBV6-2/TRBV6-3 TGTGCCAGCAGCAAAACCCTAGCGCCGAGCTCCTACGAGCAGTACTTC CASSKTLAPSSYEQYF
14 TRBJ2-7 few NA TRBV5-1 TGCGCCAGCAGCTTCCAAGCTGCTCACTACGAGCAGTACTTC CASSFQAAHYEQYF
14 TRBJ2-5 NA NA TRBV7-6 TGTGCCAGCAGCTTAGGATCAGGGCAAGAGACCCAGTACTTC CASSLGSGQETQYF
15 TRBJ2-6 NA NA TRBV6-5 TGTGCCAGCAGTTCACAAAACTCTGGGGCCAACGTCCTGACTTTC CASSSQNSGANVLTF
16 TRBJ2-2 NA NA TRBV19 TGTGCCAGTAGTATAAGATCAGGCGCAAACACCGGGGAGCTGTTTTTT CASSIRSGANTGELFF
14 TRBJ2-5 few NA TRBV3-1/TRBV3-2 TGTGCCAGCAGCCAAGTCCGGGGGCAAGAGACCCAGTACTTC CASSQVRGQETQYF
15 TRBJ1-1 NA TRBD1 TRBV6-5 TGTGCCAGCAGACGACAGGGTCGGTATGACACTGAAGCTTTCTTT CASRRQGRYDTEAFF
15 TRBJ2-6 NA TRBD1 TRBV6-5 TGTGCCAGCAGGAGAACAGGGGCCGGGGCCAACGTCCTGACTTTC CASRRTGAGANVLTF
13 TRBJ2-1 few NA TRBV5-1 TGCGCCAGCAGCTCTGGACAGAACAATGAGCAGTTCTTC CASSSGQNNEQFF
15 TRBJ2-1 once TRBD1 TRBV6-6 TGTGCCAGCAGCCCAACACCCGGGACAGGGAATGAGCAGTTCTTC CASSPTPGTGNEQFF
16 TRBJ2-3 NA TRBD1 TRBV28 TGTGCCAGCAGTTTAGTTGTGACAGGGGGCGCAGATACGCAGTATTTT CASSLVVTGGADTQYF
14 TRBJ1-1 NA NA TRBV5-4 TGTGCCAGCAGCTTGGTGGCAAGAACCACTGAAGCTTTCTTT CASSLVARTTEAFF
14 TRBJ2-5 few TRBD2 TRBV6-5 TGTGCCAGCAGTTATTCGACTAGCCGGGAGACCCAGTACTTC CASSYSTSRETQYF
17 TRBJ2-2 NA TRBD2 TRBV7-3 TGTGCCAGCAGCTTTAGCCCGGGGGGTGCGGTCGGCGGGGAGCTGTTTTTT CASSFSPGGAVGGELFF
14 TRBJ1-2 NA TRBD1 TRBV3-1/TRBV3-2 TGTGCCAGCAGCACCGGGACAGGAAACTATGGCTACACCTTC CASSTGTGNYGYTF
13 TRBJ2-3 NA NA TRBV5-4 TGTGCCAGCAGCTCGGGGATCACAGATACGCAGTATTTT CASSSGITDTQYF
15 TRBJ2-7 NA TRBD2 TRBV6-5 TGTGCCAGCAGACACACCTTCGCGGGGGACTACGAGCAGTACTTC CASRHTFAGDYEQYF
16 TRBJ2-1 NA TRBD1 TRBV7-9 TGTGCCAGCAGTCACAGACAGGGGGCGAGGTACAATGAGCAGTTCTTC CASSHRQGARYNEQFF
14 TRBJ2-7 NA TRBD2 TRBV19 TGTGCCAGTGGACTAGCGGGAGGATTTTCAGAGCAGTACTTC CASGLAGGFSEQYF
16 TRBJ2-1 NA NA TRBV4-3 TGCGCCAGCAGCCAAGATAAAGGGGCCTCCTACAATGAGCAGTTCTTC CASSQDKGASYNEQFF
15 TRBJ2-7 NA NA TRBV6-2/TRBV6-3 TGTGCCAGCAGCCCCCGGAGGAGCGGAACTTACGAGCAGTACTTC CASSPRRSGTYEQYF
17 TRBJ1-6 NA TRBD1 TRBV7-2 TGTGCCAGCAGCCCTCGGACAGGGAGCTCCTATAATTCACCCCTCCACTTT CASSPRTGSSYNSPLHF
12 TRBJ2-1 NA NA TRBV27 TGTGCCAGCAGACGTGGCACAAGTGAGCAGTTCTTC CASRRGTSEQFF
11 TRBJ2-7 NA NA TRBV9 TGTGCCAGCAGTTCAGGGTACGAGCAGTACTTC CASSSGYEQYF
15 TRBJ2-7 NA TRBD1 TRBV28 TGTGCCAGCAGCCTTGGACAGGGATGGGCCTACGAGCAGTACTTC CASSLGQGWAYEQYF
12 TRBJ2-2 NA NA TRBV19 TGTGCCAGCCGGACAGACACCGGGGAGCTGTTTTTT CASRTDTGELFF
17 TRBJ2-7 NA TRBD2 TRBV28 TGTGCCAGCAGTTTATCCGGGGGGGGCCCTAATTCCTACGAGCAGTACTTC CASSLSGGGPNSYEQYF
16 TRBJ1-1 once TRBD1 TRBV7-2 TGTGCCAGCAGCTTAGTACGAGGACAGGGTGTGACTGAAGCTTTCTTT CASSLVRGQGVTEAFF